This record covers a single T cell receptor (beta chain). Clones were sequenced by immunoSEQ multiplex PCR, and TCRdb holds only the in-frame ones, with some missing. The sample lists roughly 410,000 clones, 70% to 90% occurring once. Germline trimming cut 2 bases from V and 5 bases from J; bases unmatched to any gene: 11. Germline values: CDR1 LGHNA, CDR2 YSLEER. The CDR3 covers 18 residues. This sample was taken from a study of blood T cell repertoires in COVID-19. Overall study context: Material from acute and convalescent COVID-19 was sourced from the United States, Italy and Spain.

This clonotype was sampled from a woman between 40 and 50 years old with COVID-19, enrolled during active disease. Sequencing was done on a sample of peripheral blood. The chain employs TRBV4-3 and TRBJ1-6; 8 bases fit TRBD1. The CDR3 sequence is CASSQTLPDRVNNSPLHF. CDR3 sequence (DNA): TGCGCCAGCAGCCAAACCCTCCCGGACAGGGTAAATAATTCACCCCTCCACTTT.